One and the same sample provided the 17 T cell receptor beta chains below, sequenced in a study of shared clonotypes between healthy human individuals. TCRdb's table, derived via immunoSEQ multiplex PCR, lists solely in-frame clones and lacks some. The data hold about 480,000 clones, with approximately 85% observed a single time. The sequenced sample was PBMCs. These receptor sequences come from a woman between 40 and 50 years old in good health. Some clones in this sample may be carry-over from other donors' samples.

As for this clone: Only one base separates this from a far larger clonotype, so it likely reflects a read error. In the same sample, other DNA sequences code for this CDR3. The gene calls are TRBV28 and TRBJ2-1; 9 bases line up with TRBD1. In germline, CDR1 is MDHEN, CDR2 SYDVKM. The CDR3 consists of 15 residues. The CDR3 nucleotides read TGTGCCAGCAGTCGGGACAGGGCGGGCTACAATGAACAGTTCTTC. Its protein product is CASSRDRAGYNEQFF.

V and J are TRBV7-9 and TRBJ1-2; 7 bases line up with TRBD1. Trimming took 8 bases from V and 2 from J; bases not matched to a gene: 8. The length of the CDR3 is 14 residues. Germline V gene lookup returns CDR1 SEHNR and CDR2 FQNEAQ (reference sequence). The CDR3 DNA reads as TGTGCCAGCGGAAGACAGGGAACCAACTATGGCTACACCTTC. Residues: CASGRQGTNYGYTF.

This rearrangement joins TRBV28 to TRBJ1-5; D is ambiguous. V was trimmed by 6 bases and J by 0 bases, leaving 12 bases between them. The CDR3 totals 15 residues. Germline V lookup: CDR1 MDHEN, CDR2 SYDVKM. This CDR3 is CASRDGSHSNQPQHF. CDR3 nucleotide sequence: TGTGCCAGCAGGGACGGTTCTCATAGCAATCAGCCCCAGCATTTT.

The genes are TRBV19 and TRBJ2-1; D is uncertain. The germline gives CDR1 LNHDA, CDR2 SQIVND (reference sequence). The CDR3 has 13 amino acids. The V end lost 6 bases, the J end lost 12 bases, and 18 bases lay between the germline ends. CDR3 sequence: CASSVGYRNGQFF. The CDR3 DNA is TGTGCCAGTAGCGTAGGGTATCGCAACGGGCAGTTCTTC.

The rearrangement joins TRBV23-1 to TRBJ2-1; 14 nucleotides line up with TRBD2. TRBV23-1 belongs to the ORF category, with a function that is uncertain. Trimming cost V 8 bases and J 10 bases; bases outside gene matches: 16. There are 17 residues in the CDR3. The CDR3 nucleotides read TGCGCCAGCCCCACGGAGGGGACTAGCGGGAGATTGGGGGAGCAGTTCTTC. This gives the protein CASPTEGTSGRLGEQFF.

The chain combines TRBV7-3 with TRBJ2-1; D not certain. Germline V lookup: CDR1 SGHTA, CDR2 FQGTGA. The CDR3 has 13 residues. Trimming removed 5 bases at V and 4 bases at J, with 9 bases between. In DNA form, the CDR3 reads TGTGCCAGCAGCATAAGCAGGTACAATGAGCAGTTCTTC. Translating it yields CASSISRYNEQFF. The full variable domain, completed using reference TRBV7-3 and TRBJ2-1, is GAGVSQTPSNKVTEKGKYVELRCDPISGHTALYWYRQSLGQGPEFLIYFQGTGAADDSGLPNDRFFAVRPEGSVSTLKIQRTERGDSAVYLCASSISRYNEQFFGPGTRLTVL.

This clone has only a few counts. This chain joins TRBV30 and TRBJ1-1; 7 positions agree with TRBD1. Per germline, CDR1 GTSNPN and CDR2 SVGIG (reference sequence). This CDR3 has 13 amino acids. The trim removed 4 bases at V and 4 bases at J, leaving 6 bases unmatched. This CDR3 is CAWTQGVGTEAFF. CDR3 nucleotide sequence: TGTGCCTGGACCCAGGGGGTAGGCACTGAAGCTTTCTTT.

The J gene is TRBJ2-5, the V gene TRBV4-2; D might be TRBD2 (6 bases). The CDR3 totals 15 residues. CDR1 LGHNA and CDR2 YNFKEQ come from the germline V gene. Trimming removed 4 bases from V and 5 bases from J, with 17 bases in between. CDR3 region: CASSLPSARGETQYF. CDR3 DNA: TGTGCCAGCAGCCTTCCTAGCGCCCGGGGGGAGACCCAGTACTTC.

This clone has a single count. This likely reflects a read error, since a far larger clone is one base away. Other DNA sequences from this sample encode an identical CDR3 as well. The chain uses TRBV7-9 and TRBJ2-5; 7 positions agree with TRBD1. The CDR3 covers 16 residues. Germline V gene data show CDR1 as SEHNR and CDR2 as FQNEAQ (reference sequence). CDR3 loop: CASSLAPLRGLETQYF. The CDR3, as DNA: TGTGCCAGCAGCTTAGCCCCCCTAAGGGGGCTGGAGACCCAATACTTC.

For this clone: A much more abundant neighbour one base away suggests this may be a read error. CDR3 in amino acids: CASSQDLAASYERYF. The CDR3 DNA is TGTGCCAGCAGCCAAGATTTAGCGGCTTCCTACGAGCGGTACTTC. This rearrangement joins TRBV4-2 to TRBJ2-7; weak D call: TRBD2 (6 bases). CDR3 length: 15 residues. Germline-derived CDR1 and CDR2 are LGHNA and YNFKEQ.

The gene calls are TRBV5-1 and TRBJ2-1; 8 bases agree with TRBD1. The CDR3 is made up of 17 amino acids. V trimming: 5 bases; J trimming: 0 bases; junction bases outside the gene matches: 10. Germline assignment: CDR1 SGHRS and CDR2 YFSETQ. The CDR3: CASRAGTGLGSYNEQFF. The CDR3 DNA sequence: TGCGCCAGCAGGGCCGGGACAGGCCTTGGCTCCTACAATGAGCAGTTCTTC.

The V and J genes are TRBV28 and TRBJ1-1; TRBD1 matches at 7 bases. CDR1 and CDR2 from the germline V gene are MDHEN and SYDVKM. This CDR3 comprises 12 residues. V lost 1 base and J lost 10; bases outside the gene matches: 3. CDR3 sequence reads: CASSLYSGGAFF. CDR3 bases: TGTGCCAGCAGTTTATACTCAGGGGGAGCTTTCTTT.

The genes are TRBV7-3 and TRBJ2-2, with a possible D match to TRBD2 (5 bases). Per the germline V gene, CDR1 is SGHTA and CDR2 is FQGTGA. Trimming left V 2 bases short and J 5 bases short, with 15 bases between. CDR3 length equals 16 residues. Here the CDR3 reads CASSLSGFSSTGELFF. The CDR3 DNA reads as TGTGCCAGCAGCTTATCGGGGTTTTCGTCGACCGGGGAGCTGTTTTTT.

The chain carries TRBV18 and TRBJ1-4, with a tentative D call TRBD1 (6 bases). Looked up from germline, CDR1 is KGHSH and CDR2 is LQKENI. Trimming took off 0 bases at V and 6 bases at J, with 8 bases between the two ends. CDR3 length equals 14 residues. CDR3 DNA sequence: TGTGCCAGCTCACCACCGGACAGCGATGAAAAACTGTTTTTT. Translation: CASSPPDSDEKLFF.

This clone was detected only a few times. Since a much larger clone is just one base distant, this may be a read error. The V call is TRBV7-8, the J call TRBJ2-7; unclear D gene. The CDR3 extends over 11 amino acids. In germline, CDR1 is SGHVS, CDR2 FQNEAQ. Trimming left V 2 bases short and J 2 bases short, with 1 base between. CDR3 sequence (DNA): TGTGCCAGCAGCTTAACCTACGAGCAGTACTTC. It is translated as CASSLTYEQYF. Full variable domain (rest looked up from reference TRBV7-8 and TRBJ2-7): GAGVSQSPRYKVAKRGQDVALRCDPISGHVSLFWYQQALGQGPEFLTYFQNEAQLDKSGLPSDRFFAERPEGSVSTLKIQRTQQEDSAVYLCASSLTYEQYFGPGTRLTVT.

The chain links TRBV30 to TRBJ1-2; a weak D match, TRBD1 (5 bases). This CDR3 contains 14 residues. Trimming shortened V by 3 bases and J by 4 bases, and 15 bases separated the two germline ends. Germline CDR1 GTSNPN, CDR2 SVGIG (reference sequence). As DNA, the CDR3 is TGTGCCTGGAGCTACGGAGGGACCGGCTATGGCTACACCTTC. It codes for CAWSYGGTGYGYTF.

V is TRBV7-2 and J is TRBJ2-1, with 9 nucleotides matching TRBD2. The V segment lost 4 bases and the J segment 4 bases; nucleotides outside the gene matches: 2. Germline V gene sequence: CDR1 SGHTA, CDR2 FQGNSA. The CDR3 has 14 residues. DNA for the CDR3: TGTGCCAGCAGCTCCCTAGCGGGGTACAATGAGCAGTTCTTC. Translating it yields CASSSLAGYNEQFF.